This TCR beta chain was captured in a study of human T cells and chemical hapten exposure (TCRdb year 2021). Notes on the research overall: For sensitization, 2% DPC in acetone was applied to a roughly 2 cm by roughly 2 cm area of upper inner arm skin. Patch testing was performed on the upper back with Finn chambers containing 0.01% DPC, and the patch tests were scored after 6 days according to International Contact Dermatitis Research Group standards. The study tracked peripheral blood TCR repertoire changes in vivo during primary and secondary sensitization to the hapten diphenylcyclopropenone (DPC) in alopecia patients. Alopecia areata with under or over 50% scalp involvement, alopecia totalis and alopecia universalis were represented in the patient cohort, which was mostly female. Blood for TCR sequencing was provided by twenty-nine alopecia patients at one to four time points (pre-sensitization, 2, 6 and 24 weeks). Blood samples were taken from patients before sensitization (week 0) and then at 2, 6 and about 24 weeks after DPC sensitization. Libraries were pooled for sequencing, and per-sample TCR yields varied mainly because of small differences in library volumes within the pool. Patients additionally received weekly therapeutic DPC doses to the scalp throughout the roughly 26-week study period.

The library relied on RACE. The sequencer listed for this sample is NextSeq 500. Library preparation attached unique molecular identifiers to individual cDNA molecules for quantitative, reproducible TCR counting. Both TCR alpha and TCR beta chains were sequenced from each blood RNA sample. The source study handled its data this way. Samples had a median of about 90,000 TCRs, with a range from about 23,224 to 750,000. V, J and CDR3 annotation of the TCR reads was carried out using the Decombinator software suite. Every sample was subsampled to the same number of TCRs (28,000) for the PS versus PT1 abundance plots. TCRs were defined as expanded if absent before sensitization and observed at least eight times at the 2-week time point. TCRdb itself trimmed the public reads at Q25 with fastp, ran MiXCR and retained productive beta chains. Under each unique CDR3 protein, matching rows form one entry showing the most common genes and DNA. These V and J calls are TCRdb output, not the study's own analysis. The sample data list approximately 350,000 distinct CDR3 sequences, and about 6% of these were observed just once. The ten largest clones capture approximately 5.4% of the sample.

This clonotype was counted ten times or more. The target of this receptor is not known. Base qualities are not recorded, but no much larger clone differs from it by a single base. Points the paper makes about the study in general: Expanded TCRs formed significantly more large CDR3 similarity clusters than pre-sensitization or healthy control sets, consistent with antigen-driven responses. The number of PT1 expanded TCRs positively correlated with patch test score, significant at thresholds 8, 16 and 32 but not 4. DPC sensitization did not change the number of TCRs with a frequency above 1 in 1000, and there was no evidence of changes in global repertoire structure. Alopecia, a presumed autoimmune disease, was present in all patients, so the immune response of the patients might differ from that of healthy individuals. Repeated subsampling changed both the strength of the expansion versus patch-test correlation and the threshold at which that correlation became significant.

The CDR3 holds 13 amino acids from the cysteine to the phenylalanine. The entry retains the CDR3 DNA only, 39 bases that are in frame from base 1. At the junction V is shortened by 2 bases and J by 4 bases, with 8 bases in between. For CDR1 and CDR2, the germline V gene lists SGHAT and FQNNGV. This specimen's time point label, interpreted: patch test 2, 6 weeks after DPC sensitization. Per the publication, the treatment or condition label means: therapeutic diphenylcyclopropenone sensitization with weekly scalp DPC. Blood at each patch-test visit was drawn before the patch test was applied. Patients were eligible if aged 18 to 70, diagnosed with alopecia and judged suitable for DPC therapy, and pregnant patients were excluded. Unfractionated whole blood was collected in Tempus Blood RNA tubes, and total RNA was extracted from that blood.

The sequence was obtained from a woman between 18 and 29 years old with alopecia areata. Some clones in this sample may be carry-over from other donors' samples. The sequence joins TRBV11-2 to TRBJ1-1; the D gene remains uncertain. Sequencing used whole blood, obtained in connection with sensitization to the hapten diphenylcyclopropenone (DPC). The CDR3 is CASSLSEGTEAFF. The DNA sequence is as follows: TGTGCCAGCAGCTTATCGGAGGGCACTGAAGCTTTCTTT. Full variable domain (CDR3 extended with the reference TRBV11-2 and TRBJ1-1 proteins): EAGVAQSPRYKIIEKRQSVAFWCNPISGHATLYWYQQILGQGPKLLIQFQNNGVVDDSQLPKDRFSAERLKGVDSTLKIQPAKLEDSAVYLCASSLSEGTEAFFGQGTRLTVV.